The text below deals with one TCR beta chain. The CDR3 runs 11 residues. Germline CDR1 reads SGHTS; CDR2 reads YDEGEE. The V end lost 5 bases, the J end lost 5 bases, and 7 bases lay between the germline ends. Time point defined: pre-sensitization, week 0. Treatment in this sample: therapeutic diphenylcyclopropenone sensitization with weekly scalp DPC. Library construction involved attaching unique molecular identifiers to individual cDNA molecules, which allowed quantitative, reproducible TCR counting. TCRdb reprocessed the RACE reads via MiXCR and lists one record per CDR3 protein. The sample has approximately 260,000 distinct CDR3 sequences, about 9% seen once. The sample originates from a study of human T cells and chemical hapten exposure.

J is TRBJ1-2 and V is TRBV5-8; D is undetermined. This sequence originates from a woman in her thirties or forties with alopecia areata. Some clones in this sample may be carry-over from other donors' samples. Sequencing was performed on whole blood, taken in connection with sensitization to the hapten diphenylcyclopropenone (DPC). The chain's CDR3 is CASSPRYGYTF. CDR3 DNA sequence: TGTGCCAGCAGTCCCCGTTATGGCTACACCTTC.